This T cell receptor (beta chain) was obtained from a study of blood T cell repertoires in COVID-19. On the study more broadly: The analysed material was cDNA or gDNA that came from T cells, B-cell-depleted T cells, or PBMCs.

In the study's own analysis: Reference gene primer amplification yielded estimated nucleated cell counts. Profiling relied on immunoSEQ multiplex PCR, and the TCRdb table lists in-frame clones only, not all of them. V, J and clone size were drawn from that table, and D and trimming were deduced from the DNA. The repertoire holds about 300,000 clones, with around 88% as singletons. Germline loops: CDR1 SEHNR, CDR2 FQNEAQ (reference sequence). V shed 5 bases and J 4 bases; nucleotides not matched to a gene: 5. The CDR3 is 14 amino acids. Sequencing was carried out using peripheral blood. This receptor was obtained from a woman aged 50 to 60 with acute or convalescent COVID-19. The chain joins TRBV7-9 to TRBJ2-3, with TRBD2 matching 8 bases. The CDR3 DNA reads as TGTGCCAGCAGCCCGGGAGGGGCAGCAGATACGCAGTATTTT. This translates into CASSPGGAADTQYF.